This paragraph covers one T cell receptor beta chain sequence. The template was genomic DNA from peripheral blood, not RNA. TRB rearrangements spanning V, D and J were amplified using mixed TRB-A/B primers. TCRdb independently ran MiXCR on the multiplex PCR reads; one entry per CDR3 protein. The sample shows under 3,000 distinct CDR3 sequences, 54% of them seen only once. CDR3 length: 17 amino acids. V was pared by 5 bases and J by 6 bases, with 24 bases between. The germline V gene has CDR1 SGHAT and CDR2 FQDESV (reference sequence). This sample was taken from a study of T cell repertoires in aging, cancer and after chemotherapy.

The rearrangement uses TRBV11-1 and TRBJ2-3; D ambiguous. This clonotype was obtained from a human donor with a blood cancer. Source material: blood. The CDR3 here is CASSPGRANSWVDTQYF. CDR3 in DNA: TGTGCCAGCAGCCCAGGTAGGGCCAACAGTTGGGTCGATACGCAGTATTTT.